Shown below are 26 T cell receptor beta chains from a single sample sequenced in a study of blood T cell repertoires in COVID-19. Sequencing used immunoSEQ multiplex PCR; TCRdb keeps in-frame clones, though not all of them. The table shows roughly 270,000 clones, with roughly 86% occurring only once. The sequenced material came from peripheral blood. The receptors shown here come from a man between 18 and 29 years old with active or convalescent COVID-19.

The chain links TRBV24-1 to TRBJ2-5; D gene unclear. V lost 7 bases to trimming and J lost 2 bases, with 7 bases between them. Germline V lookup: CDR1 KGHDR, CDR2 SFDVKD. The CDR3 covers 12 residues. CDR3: CATRRSQETQYF. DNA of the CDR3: TGTGCCACCAGACGGAGTCAAGAGACCCAGTACTTC.

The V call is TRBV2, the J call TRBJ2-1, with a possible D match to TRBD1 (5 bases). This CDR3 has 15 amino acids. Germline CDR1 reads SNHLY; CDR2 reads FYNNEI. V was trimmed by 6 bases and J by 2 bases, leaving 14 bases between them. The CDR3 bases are TGTGCCAGCAGGGGTGGGGCAGGGACCTACAATGAGCAGTTCTTC. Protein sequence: CASRGGAGTYNEQFF.

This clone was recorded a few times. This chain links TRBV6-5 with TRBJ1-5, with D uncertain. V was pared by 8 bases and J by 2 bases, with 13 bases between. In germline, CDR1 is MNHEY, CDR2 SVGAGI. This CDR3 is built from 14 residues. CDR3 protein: CASGEEWGNQPQHF. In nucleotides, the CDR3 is TGTGCCAGCGGGGAGGAATGGGGCAATCAGCCCCAGCATTTT.

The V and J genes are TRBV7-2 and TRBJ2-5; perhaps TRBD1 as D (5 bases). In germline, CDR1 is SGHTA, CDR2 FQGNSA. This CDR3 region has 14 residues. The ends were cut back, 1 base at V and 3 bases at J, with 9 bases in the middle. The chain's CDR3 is CASSLEPTEETQYF. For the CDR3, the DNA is TGTGCCAGCAGCTTAGAGCCGACAGAAGAGACCCAGTACTTC.

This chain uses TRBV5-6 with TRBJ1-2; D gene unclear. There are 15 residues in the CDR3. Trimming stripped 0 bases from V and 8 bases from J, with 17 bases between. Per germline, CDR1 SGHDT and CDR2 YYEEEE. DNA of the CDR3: TGTGCCAGCAGCTTGGTCTTCGGGAGCGCCCGGGGCTACACCTTC. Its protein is CASSLVFGSARGYTF.

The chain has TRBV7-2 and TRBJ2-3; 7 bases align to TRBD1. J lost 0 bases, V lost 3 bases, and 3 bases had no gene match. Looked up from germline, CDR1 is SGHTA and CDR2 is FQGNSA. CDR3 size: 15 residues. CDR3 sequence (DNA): TGTGCCAGCAGCTTCAGGGGGTCGAGCACAGATACGCAGTATTTT. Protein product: CASSFRGSSTDTQYF.

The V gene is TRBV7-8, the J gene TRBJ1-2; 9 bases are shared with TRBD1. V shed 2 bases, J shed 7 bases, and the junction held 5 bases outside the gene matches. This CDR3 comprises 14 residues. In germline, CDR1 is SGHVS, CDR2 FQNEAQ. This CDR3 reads CASSLPVQGAGYTF. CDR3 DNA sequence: TGTGCCAGCAGCTTACCCGTACAGGGGGCTGGCTACACCTTC.

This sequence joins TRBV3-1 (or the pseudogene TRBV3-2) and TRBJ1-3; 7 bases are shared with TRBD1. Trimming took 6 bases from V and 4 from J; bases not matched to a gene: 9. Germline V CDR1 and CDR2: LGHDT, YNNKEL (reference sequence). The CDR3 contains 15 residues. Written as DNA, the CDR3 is TGTGCCAGCAGGAAGGGGGCTGGGACCGGAAACACCATATATTTT. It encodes CASRKGAGTGNTIYF.

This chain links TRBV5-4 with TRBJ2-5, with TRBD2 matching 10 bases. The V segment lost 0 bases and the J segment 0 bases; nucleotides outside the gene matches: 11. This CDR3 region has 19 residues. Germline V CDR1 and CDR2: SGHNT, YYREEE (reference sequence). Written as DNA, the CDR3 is TGTGCCAGCAGCTTGGGTCTAGCGGGGGCCCGACCGTACCAAGAGACCCAGTACTTC. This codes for CASSLGLAGARPYQETQYF.

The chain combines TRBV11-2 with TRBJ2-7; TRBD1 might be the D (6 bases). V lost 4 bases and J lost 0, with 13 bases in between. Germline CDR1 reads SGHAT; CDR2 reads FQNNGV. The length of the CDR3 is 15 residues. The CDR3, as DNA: TGTGCCAGCAGCTCACTCCGGGACAACTCCTACGAGCAGTACTTC. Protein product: CASSSLRDNSYEQYF.

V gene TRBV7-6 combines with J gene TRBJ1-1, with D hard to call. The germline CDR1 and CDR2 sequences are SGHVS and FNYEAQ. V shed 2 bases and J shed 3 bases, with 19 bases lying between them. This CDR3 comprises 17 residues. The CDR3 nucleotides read TGTGCCAGCAGCTTATTGCGGAGTATCGGAGTATACACTGAAGCTTTCTTT. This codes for CASSLLRSIGVYTEAFF.

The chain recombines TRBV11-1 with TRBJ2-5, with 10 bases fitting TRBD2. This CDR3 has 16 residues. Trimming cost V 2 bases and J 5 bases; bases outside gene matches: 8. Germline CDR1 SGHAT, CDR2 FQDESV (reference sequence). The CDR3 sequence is CASSLILAGEFETQYF. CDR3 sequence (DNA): TGTGCCAGCAGCTTAATTCTAGCGGGGGAATTCGAGACCCAGTACTTC.

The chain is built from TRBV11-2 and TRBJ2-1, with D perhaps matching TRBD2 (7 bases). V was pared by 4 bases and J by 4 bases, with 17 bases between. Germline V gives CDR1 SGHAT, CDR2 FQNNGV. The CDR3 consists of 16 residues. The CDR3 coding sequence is TGTGCCAGCAGCTCGCCCGCCGGGGGGCTATACAATGAGCAGTTCTTC. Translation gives CASSSPAGGLYNEQFF.

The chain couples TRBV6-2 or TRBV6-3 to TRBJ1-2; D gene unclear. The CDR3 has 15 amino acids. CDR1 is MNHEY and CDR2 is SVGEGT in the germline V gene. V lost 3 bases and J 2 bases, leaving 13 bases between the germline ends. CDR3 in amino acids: CASSYDAPRNYGYTF. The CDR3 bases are TGTGCCAGCAGTTATGATGCCCCTCGGAACTATGGCTACACCTTC.

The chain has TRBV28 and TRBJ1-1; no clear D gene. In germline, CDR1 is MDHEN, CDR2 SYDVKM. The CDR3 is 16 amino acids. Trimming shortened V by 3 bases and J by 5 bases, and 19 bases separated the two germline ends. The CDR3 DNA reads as TGTGCCAGCAGTTTGGATACGGGATTGACGGTTACTGAAGCTTTCTTT. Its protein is CASSLDTGLTVTEAFF.

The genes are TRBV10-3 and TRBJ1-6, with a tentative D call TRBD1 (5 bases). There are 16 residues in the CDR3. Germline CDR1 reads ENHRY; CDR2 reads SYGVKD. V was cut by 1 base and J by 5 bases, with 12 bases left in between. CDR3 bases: TGTGCCATCAGTGAGTTTGGCCCAGGGCATAATTCACCCCTCCACTTT. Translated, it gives CAISEFGPGHNSPLHF.

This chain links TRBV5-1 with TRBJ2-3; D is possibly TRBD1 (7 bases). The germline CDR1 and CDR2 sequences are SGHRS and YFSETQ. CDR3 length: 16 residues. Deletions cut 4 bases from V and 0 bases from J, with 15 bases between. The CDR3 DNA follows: TGCGCCAGCAGCCCCCGGAGGGGGCCTAGCACAGATACGCAGTATTTT. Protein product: CASSPRRGPSTDTQYF.

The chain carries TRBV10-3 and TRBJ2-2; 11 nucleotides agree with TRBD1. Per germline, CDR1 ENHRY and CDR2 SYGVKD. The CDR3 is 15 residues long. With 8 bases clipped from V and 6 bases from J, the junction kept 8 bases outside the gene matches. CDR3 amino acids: CAIGTGTGGPGELFF. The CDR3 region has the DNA TGTGCCATCGGCACCGGGACAGGGGGTCCCGGGGAGCTGTTTTTT.

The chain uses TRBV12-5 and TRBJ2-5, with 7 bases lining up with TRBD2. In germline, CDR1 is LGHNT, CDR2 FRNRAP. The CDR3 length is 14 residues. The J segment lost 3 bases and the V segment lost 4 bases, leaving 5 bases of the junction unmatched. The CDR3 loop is CASGWTGGKETQYF. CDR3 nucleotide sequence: TGTGCTAGTGGTTGGACGGGGGGAAAAGAGACCCAGTACTTC.

In nucleotides, the CDR3 is TGTGCCAGCAGCCGAGACAGGGCCCCCTGGCTTGACGGCTACACCTTC. Residues: CASSRDRAPWLDGYTF. This chain joins TRBV4-2 and TRBJ1-2, with 7 bases that match TRBD1. This CDR3 is built from 16 residues. Germline V gene data show CDR1 as LGHNA and CDR2 as YNFKEQ. Trimming took 4 bases from V and 8 from J; bases not matched to a gene: 16.

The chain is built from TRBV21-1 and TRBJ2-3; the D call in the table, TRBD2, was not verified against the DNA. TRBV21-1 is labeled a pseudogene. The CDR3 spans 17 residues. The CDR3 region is CASSLPAGRGDWDTQYF. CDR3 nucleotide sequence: TGTGCCAGCAGCCTCCCGGCCGGGCGGGGGGATTGGGATACGCAGTATTTT.

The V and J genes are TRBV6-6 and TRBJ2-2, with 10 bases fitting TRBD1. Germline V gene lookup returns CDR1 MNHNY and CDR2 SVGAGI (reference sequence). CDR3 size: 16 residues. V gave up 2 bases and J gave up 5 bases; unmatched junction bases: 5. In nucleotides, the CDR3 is TGTGCCAGCAGTTACGTCGGGACAGGGGTGACCGGGGAGCTGTTTTTT. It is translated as CASSYVGTGVTGELFF.

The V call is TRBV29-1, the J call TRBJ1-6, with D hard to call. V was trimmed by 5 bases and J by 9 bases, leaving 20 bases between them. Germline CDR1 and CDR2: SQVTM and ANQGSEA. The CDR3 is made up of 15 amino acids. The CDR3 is CSVLGRPRRSSPLHF. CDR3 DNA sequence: TGCAGCGTTTTAGGCCGGCCCCGCCGGAGTTCACCCCTCCACTTT.

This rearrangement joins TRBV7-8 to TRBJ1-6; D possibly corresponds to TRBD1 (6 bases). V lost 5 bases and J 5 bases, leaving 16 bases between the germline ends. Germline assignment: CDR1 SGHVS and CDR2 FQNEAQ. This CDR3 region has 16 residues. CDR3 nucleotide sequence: TGTGCCAGCAGCCCATCGGGGGGCTTCGATAATTCACCCCTCCACTTT. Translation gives CASSPSGGFDNSPLHF.

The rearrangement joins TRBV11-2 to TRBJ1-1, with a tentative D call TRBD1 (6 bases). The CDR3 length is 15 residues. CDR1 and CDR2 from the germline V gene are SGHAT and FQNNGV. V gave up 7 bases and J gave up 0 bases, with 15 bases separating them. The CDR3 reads CASNLMGQMNTEAFF. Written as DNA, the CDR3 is TGTGCCAGCAACCTCATGGGACAAATGAACACTGAAGCTTTCTTT. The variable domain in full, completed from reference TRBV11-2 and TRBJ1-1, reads EAGVAQSPRYKIIEKRQSVAFWCNPISGHATLYWYQQILGQGPKLLIQFQNNGVVDDSQLPKDRFSAERLKGVDSTLKIQPAKLEDSAVYLCASNLMGQMNTEAFFGQGTRLTVV.

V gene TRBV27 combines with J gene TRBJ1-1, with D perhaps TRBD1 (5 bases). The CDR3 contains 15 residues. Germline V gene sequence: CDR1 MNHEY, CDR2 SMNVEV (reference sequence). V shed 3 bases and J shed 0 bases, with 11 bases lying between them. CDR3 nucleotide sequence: TGTGCCAGCAGTTTCCGGACACGCATGAACACTGAAGCTTTCTTT. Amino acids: CASSFRTRMNTEAFF.